These 7 T cell receptor beta chains were sequenced from one sample in a study of cytomegalovirus exposure and HLA in healthy donors. The PCR contained 60 Vbeta and 13 Jbeta primers. The assay was immunoSEQ multiplex PCR, and TCRdb's table has in-frame clones only and misses some. The sample contains fewer than 200,000 clones, approximately 80% of which appear only once. Sequencing input: PBMCs. The receptors come from a woman in her 50s in good health and CMV-seronegative.

CDR3 sequence (DNA): TGTGCCAGCAGCTTGACTACCTACGAGCAGTACTTC. The encoded protein is CASSLTTYEQYF. The chain recombines TRBV5-8 with TRBJ2-7; D not resolved. CDR1 SGHTS and CDR2 YDEGEE come from the germline V gene. Trimming removed 1 base at V and 2 bases at J, with 4 bases between. This CDR3 region has 12 residues.

The chain is built from TRBV9 and TRBJ2-7; 7 nucleotides align to TRBD2. The CDR3 runs to 14 residues. CDR1 is SGDLS, CDR2 YYNGEE, per germline. With 0 bases clipped from V and 6 bases from J, the junction kept 6 bases outside the gene matches. The CDR3 sequence: CASSVEAGSAEQYF. The CDR3 bases are TGTGCCAGCAGCGTAGAAGCGGGGTCAGCCGAGCAGTACTTC. The variable domain in full, with the rest retrieved from reference TRBV9 and TRBJ2-7, is DSGVTQTPKHLITATGQRVTLRCSPRSGDLSVYWYQQSLDQGLQFLIQYYNGEERAKGNILERFSAQQFPDLHSELNLSSLELGDSALYFCASSVEAGSAEQYFGPGTRLTVT.

This clone was observed once. The genes are TRBV4-1 and TRBJ1-2; no clear D gene. Germline V gene lookup returns CDR1 MGHRA and CDR2 YSYEKL. This CDR3 contains 15 residues. V dropped 4 bases and J dropped 4 bases, with 16 bases sitting between them. The CDR3, as DNA: TGCGCCAGCAGCCTGGCGTCCGGGATGCCCTATGGCTACACCTTC. This gives the protein CASSLASGMPYGYTF.

The chain combines TRBV5-1 with TRBJ2-1; 10 bases fit TRBD2. The CDR3 loop spans 16 amino acids. Germline loops: CDR1 SGHRS, CDR2 YFSETQ. With 6 bases clipped from V and 0 bases from J, the junction kept 6 bases outside the gene matches. CDR3 nucleotide sequence: TGCGCCAGCAACCCATTAGCGGGGGGCTCCTACAATGAGCAGTTCTTC. Translating it yields CASNPLAGGSYNEQFF.

The chain carries TRBV13 and TRBJ2-1, with no clear D. The V gene lost 5 bases and the J gene lost 5 bases, with 13 bases spanning the gap. Germline-derived CDR1 and CDR2 are PRHDT and FYEKMQ (reference sequence). The CDR3 runs to 14 residues. In nucleotides, the CDR3 is TGTGCCAGCAGCCCGCCAGTCAGTAACAATGAGCAGTTCTTC. It encodes CASSPPVSNNEQFF.

This clone was found a few times. The V gene is TRBV19, the J gene TRBJ2-7; 9 bases match TRBD1. Unmatched junction bases numbered 3, after V lost 4 bases and J lost 2 bases. This CDR3 contains 14 residues. From germline, CDR1 is LNHDA and CDR2 SQIVND (reference sequence). As DNA, the CDR3 is TGTGCCAGTAGTACCGGGACAGGGACCTACGAGCAGTACTTC. Translation: CASSTGTGTYEQYF.

V usage is TRBV5-1 and J usage is TRBJ2-7; 11 nucleotides line up with TRBD2. The V gene's germline CDR1 is SGHRS and CDR2 YFSETQ. The CDR3 extends over 14 amino acids. The J segment lost 2 bases and the V segment lost 9 bases, leaving 7 bases of the junction unmatched. CDR3 sequence reads: CANRLSGGAYEQYF. The CDR3 bases are TGCGCCAACAGGCTTAGCGGGGGGGCCTACGAGCAGTACTTC.